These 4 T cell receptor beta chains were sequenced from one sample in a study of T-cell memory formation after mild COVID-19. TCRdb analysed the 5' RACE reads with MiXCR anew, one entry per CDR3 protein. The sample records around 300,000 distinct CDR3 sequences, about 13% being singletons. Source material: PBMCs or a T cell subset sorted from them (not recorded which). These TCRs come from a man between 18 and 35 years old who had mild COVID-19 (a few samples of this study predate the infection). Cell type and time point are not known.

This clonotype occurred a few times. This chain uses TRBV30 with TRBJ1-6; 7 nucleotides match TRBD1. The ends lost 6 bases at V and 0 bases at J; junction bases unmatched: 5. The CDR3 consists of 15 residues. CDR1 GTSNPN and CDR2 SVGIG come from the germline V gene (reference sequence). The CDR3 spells CACRDSSSYNSPLHF. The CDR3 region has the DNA TGTGCCTGCCGGGACAGCAGCTCCTATAATTCACCCCTCCACTTT. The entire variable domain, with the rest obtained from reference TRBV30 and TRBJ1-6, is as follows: SQTIHQWPATLVQPVGSPLSLECTVEGTSNPNLYWYRQAAGRGLQLLFYSVGIGQISSEVPQNLSASRPQDRQFILSSKKLLLSDSGFYLCACRDSSSYNSPLHFGNGTRLTVT.

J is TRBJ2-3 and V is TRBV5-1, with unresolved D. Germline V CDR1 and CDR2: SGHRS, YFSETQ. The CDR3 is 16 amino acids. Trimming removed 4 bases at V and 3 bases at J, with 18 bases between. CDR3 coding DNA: TGCGCCAGCAGCCGTGACGGAATGGTGGGGACAGATACGCAGTATTTT. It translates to CASSRDGMVGTDTQYF.

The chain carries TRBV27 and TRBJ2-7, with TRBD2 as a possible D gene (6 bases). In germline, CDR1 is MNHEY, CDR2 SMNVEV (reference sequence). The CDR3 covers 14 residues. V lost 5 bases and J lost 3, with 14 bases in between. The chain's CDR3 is CASSRTGGLYEQYF. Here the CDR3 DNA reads TGTGCCAGCAGTCGAACAGGAGGGCTCTACGAGCAGTACTTC.

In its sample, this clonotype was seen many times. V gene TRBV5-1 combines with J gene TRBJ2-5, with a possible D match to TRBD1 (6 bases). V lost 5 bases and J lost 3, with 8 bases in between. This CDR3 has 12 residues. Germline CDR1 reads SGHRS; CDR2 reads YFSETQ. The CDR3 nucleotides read TGCGCCAGCAGGTCAGGGGAAGAGACCCAGTACTTC. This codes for CASRSGEETQYF.